This TCR beta chain was identified in a study of T cell responses to AZD1222 COVID-19 vaccine. Study findings and constraints: Targets within unmutated variant regions were reportedly found for nearly half of spike-specific TCRs. At baseline, seropositivity was found in only six or seven AZD1222 recipients. Donors were largely white British and mainly female; clonal diversity was possibly underestimated.

With regard to this clone: What it recognizes is unknown.

Profiled with immunoSEQ multiplex PCR; TCRdb holds only in-frame clones, not every one. The sample lists about 69,000 clones; around four fifths were seen once. The study pooled second doses at about 4 or about 12 weeks. The germline V gene encodes CDR1 MNHEY and CDR2 SVGAGI. This CDR3 spans 13 amino acids. The V gene lost 6 bases and the J gene lost 5 bases, with 13 bases spanning the gap. This TCR came from an adult who received the AZD1222 COVID-19 vaccine. V and J are TRBV6-5 and TRBJ2-5; D is unclear. The sample was peripheral blood, taken 28 days after the second AZD1222 dose. CDR3 region: CASSYRTSETQYF. DNA of the CDR3: TGTGCCAGCAGCTACAGAACTTCGGAGACCCAGTACTTC.